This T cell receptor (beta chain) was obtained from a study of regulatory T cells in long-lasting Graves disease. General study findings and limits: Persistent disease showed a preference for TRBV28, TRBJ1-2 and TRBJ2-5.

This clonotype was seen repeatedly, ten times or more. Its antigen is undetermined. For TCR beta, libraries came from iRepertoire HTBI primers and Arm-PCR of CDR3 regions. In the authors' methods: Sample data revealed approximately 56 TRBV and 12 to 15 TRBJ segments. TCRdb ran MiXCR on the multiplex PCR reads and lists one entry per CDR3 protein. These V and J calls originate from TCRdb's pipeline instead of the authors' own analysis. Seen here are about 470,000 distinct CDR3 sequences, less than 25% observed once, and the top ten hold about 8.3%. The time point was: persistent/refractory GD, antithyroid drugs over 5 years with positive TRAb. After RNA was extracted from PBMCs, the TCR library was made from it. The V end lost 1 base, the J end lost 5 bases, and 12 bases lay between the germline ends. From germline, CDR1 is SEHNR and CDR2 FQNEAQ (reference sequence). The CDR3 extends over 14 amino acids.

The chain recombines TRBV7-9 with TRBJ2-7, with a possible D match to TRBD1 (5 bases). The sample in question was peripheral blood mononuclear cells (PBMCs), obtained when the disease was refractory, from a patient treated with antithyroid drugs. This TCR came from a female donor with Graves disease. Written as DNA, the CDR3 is TGTGCCAGCAGCTTAGAATTACCCAGGGACGAGCAGTACTTC. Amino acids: CASSLELPRDEQYF.